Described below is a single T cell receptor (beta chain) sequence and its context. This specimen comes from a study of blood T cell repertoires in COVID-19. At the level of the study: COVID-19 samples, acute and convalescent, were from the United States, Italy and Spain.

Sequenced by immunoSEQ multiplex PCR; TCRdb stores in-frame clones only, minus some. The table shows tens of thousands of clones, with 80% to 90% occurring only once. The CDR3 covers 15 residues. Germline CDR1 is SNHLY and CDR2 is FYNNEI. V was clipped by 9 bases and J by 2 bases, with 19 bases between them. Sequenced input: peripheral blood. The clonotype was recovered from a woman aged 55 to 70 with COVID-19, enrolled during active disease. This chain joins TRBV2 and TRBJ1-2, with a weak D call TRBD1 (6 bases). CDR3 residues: CASNQGILQNYGYTF. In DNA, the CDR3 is TGTGCCAGTAACCAGGGGATCCTCCAGAACTATGGCTACACCTTC.